This T cell receptor beta chain is drawn from a study of blood T cell repertoires in COVID-19. In the authors' workflow: Reference gene primer amplification gave estimated nucleated cell counts. Sequenced by immunoSEQ multiplex PCR; TCRdb stores in-frame clones only, minus some. The V and J calls and clone size are taken from that table; D and trimming were inferred from the DNA. Of roughly 62,000 clones in the sample, roughly 86% were seen once. The specimen was peripheral blood. The sequence was obtained from a man aged 70-80 years with acute or convalescent COVID-19.

The CDR3 region has the DNA TGTGCCAGCAGGCGACAGCTTGAGGGAGGCACTGAAGCTTTCTTT. Residues: CASRRQLEGGTEAFF. The chain joins TRBV21-1 to TRBJ1-1. TRBV21-1 is designated a pseudogene. The CDR3 loop spans 15 amino acids.